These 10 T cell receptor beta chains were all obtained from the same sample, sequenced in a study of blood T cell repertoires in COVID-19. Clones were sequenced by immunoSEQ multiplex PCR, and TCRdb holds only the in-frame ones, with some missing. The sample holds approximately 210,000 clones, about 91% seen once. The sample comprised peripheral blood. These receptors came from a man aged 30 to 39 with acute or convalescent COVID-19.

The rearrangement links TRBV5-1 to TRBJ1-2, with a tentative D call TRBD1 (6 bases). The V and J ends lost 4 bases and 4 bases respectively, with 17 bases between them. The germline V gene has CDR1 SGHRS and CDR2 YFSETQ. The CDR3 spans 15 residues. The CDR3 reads CASSGQHRVGYGYTF. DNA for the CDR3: TGCGCCAGCAGCGGACAACACAGGGTGGGCTATGGCTACACCTTC. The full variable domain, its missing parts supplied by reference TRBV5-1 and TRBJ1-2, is KAGVTQTPRYLIKTRGQQVTLSCSPISGHRSVSWYQQTPGQGLQFLFEYFSETQRNKGNFPGRFSGRQFSNSRSEMNVSTLELGDSALYLCASSGQHRVGYGYTFGSGTRLTVV.

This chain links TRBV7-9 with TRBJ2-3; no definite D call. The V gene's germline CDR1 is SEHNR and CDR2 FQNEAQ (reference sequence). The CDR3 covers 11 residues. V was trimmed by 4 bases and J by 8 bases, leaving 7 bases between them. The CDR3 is CASSYYGTQYF. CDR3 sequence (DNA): TGTGCCAGCAGCTACTACGGTACGCAGTATTTT.

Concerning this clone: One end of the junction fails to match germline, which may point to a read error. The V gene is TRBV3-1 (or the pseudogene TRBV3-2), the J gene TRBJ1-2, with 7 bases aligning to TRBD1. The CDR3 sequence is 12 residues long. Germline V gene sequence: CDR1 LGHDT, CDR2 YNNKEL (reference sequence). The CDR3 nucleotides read TGTGCCAGCAGCCAGAGGGACAGACAAAGCGCCTTC. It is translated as CASSQRDRQSAF.

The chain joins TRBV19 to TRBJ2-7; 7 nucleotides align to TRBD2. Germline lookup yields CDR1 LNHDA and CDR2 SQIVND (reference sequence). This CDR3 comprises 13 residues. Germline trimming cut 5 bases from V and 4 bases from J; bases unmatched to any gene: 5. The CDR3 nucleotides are TGTGCCAGTAGTGCCGGGACTAAGTACGAGCAGTACTTC. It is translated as CASSAGTKYEQYF.

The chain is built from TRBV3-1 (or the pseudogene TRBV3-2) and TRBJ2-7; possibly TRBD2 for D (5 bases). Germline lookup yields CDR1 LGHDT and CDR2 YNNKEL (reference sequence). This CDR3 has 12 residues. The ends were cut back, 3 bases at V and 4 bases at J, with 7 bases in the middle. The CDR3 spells CASSHRGYEQYF. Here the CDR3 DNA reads TGTGCCAGCAGCCATCGGGGTTACGAGCAGTACTTC.

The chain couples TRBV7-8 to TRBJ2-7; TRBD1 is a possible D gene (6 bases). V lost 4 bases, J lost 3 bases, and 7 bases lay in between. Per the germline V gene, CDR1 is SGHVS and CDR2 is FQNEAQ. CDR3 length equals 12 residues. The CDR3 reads CASSSGVYEQYF. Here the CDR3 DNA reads TGTGCCAGCAGCTCAGGGGTCTACGAGCAGTACTTC. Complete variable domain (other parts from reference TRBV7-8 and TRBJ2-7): GAGVSQSPRYKVAKRGQDVALRCDPISGHVSLFWYQQALGQGPEFLTYFQNEAQLDKSGLPSDRFFAERPEGSVSTLKIQRTQQEDSAVYLCASSSGVYEQYFGPGTRLTVT.

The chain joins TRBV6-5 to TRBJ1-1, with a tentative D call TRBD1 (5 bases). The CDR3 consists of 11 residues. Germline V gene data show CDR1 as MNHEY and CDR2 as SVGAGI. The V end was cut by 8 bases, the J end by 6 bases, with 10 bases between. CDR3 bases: TGTGCCAGCCTCAGGGCCCCTGAAGCTTTCTTT. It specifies CASLRAPEAFF.

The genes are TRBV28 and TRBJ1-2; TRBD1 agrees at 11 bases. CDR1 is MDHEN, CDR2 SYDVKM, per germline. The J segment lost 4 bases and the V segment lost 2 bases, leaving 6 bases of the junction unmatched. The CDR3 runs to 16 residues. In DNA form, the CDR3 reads TGTGCCAGCAGTTTACCCCCCGGGACAGGGGGCTATGGCTACACCTTC. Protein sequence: CASSLPPGTGGYGYTF.

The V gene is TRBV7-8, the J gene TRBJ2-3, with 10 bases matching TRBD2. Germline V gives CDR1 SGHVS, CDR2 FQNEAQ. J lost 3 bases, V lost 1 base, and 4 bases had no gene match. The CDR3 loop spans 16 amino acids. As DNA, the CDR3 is TGTGCCAGCAGCTTAGTACGAGCGGGGGGGACAGATACGCAGTATTTT. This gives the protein CASSLVRAGGTDTQYF.

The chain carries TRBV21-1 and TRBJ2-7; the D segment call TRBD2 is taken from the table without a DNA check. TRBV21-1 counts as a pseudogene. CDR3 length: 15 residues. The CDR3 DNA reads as TGTGCCAGCAGCAAGCAACTCACCCTCCTTGACGAGCAGTACTTC. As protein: CASSKQLTLLDEQYF.